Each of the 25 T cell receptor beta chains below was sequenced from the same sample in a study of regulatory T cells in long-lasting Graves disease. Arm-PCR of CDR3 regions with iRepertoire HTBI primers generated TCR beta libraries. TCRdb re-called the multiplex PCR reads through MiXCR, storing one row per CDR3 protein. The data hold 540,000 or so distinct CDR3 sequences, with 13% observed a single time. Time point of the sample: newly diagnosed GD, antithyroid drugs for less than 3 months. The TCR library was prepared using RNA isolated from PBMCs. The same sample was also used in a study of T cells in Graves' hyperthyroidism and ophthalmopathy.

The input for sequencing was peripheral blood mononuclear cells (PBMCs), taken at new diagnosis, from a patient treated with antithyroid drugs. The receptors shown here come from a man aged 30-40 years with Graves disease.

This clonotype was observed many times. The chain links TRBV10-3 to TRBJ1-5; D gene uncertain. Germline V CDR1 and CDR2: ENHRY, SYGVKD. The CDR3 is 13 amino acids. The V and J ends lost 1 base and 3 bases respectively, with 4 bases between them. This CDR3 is CAISEFDNQPQHF. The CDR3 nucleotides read TGTGCCATCAGTGAGTTTGACAATCAGCCCCAGCATTTT.

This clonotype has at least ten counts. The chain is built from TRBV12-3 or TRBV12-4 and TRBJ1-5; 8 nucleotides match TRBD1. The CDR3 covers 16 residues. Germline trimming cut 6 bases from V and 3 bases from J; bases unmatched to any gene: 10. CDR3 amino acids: CASRRRQGYDNQPQHF. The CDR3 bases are TGTGCCAGCAGACGACGACAGGGGTATGACAATCAGCCCCAGCATTTT.

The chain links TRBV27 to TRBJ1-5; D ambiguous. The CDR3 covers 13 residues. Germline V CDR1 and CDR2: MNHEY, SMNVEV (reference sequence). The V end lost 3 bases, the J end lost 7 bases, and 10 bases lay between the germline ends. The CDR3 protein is CASSFNARQPQHF. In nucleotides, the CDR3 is TGTGCCAGCAGTTTCAATGCCCGCCAGCCCCAGCATTTT.

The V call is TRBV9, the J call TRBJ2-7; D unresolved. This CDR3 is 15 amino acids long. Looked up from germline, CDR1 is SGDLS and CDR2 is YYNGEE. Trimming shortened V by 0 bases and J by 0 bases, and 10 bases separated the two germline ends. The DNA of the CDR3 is TGTGCCAGCAGCGTAGGTGGAGTCAACTCCTACGAGCAGTACTTC. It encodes CASSVGGVNSYEQYF.

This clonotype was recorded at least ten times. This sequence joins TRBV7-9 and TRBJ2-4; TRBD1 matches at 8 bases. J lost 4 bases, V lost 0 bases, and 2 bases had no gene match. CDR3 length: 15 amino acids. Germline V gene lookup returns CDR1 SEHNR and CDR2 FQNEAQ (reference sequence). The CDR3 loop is CASSLAYRGKNIQYF. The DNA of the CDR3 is TGTGCCAGCAGCTTAGCATACAGGGGGAAAAACATTCAGTACTTC. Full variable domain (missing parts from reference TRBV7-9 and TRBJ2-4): DTGVSQNPRHKITKRGQNVTFRCDPISEHNRLYWYRQTLGQGPEFLTYFQNEAQLEKSRLLSDRFSAERPKGSFSTLEIQRTEQGDSAMYLCASSLAYRGKNIQYFGAGTRLSVL.

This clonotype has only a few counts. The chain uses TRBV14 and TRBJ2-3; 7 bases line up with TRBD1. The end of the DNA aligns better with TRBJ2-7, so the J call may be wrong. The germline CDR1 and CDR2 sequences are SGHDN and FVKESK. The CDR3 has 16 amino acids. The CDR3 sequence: CASSQVTGTVIYEQYF. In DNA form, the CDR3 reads TGTGCCAGCAGCCAAGTAACCGGGACAGTAATATACGAGCAGTACTTC.

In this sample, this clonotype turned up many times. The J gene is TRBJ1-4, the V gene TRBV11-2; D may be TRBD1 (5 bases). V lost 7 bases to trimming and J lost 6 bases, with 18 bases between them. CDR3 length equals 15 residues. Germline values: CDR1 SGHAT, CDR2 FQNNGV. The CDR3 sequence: CASTRPGRSYEKLFF. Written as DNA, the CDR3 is TGTGCCAGCACCCGACCGGGACGGAGTTATGAAAAACTGTTTTTT.

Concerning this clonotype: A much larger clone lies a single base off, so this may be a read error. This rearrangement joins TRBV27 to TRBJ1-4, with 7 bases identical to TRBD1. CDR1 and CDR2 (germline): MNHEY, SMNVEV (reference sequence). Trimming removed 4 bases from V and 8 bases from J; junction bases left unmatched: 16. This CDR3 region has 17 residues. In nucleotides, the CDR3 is TGTGCCAGCAGTTCAAGACGGGTGGCAGGGGGTTTGGAAAAACTGTTTTTT. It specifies CASSSRRVAGGLEKLFF.

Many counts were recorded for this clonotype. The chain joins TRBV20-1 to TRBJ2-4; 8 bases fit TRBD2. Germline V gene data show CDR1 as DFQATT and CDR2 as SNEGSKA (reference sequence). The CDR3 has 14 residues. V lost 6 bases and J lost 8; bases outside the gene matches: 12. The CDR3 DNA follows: TGCAGTGCGGGAAGCGGGAGTGCTTGGGACATTCAGTACTTC. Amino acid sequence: CSAGSGSAWDIQYF.

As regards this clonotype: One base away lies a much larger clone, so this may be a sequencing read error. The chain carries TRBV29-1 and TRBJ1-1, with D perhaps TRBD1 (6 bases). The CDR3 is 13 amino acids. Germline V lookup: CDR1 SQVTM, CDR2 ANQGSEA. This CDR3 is CSVDQSRDTDAFF. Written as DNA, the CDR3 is TGCAGCGTTGACCAGTCCCGGGACACTGATGCTTTCTTT.

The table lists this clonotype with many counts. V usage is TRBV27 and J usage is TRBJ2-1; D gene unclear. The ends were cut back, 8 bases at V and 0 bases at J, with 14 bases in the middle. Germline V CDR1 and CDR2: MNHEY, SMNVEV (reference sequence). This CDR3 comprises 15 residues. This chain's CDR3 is CASGPVRGSYNEQFF. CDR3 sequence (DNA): TGTGCCAGCGGGCCCGTTCGAGGCTCCTACAATGAGCAGTTCTTC.

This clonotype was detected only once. The CDR3 nucleotides read TGTGCCAGCAGCTTAGGGTCGGGTGGCTACACCTTC. It encodes CASSLGSGGYTF. The chain carries TRBV7-2 and TRBJ1-2; D unclear. Between the trimmed V and J ends, which lost 1 base and 7 bases, there was a span of 7 bases. Germline CDR1 and CDR2: SGHTA and FQGNSA. There are 12 residues in the CDR3.

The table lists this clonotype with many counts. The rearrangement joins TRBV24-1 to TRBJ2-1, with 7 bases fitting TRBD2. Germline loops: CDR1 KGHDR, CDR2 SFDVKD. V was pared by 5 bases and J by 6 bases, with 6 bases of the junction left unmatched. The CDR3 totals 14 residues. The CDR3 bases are TGTGCCACCAGTGCCCGGAGACTAGCCAATGAGCAGTTCTTC. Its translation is CATSARRLANEQFF.

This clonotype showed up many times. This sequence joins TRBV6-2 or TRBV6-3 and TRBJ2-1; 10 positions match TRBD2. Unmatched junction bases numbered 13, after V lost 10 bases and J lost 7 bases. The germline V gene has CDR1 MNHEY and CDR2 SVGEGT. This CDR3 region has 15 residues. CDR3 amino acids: CATNVGLAERNEQFF. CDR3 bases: TGTGCCACGAATGTAGGACTAGCGGAGAGGAATGAGCAGTTCTTC.

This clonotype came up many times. CDR3 sequence reads: CASSAWSHEQYF. CDR3 DNA sequence: TGTGCCAGCAGCGCGTGGTCCCACGAGCAGTACTTC. The rearrangement links TRBV3-1 to TRBJ2-7; D not resolved. CDR1 is LGHDT and CDR2 is YNNKEL in the germline V gene (reference sequence). This CDR3 comprises 12 residues. V was trimmed by 5 bases and J by 5 bases, leaving 10 bases between them.

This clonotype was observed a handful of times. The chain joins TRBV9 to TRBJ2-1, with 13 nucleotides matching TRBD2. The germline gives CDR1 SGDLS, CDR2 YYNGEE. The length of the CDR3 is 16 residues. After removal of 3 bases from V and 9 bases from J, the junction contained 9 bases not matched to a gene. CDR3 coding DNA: TGTGCCAGCAGCGGACCCGGGACTAGCGGGAAAGGTGAGCAGTTCTTC. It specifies CASSGPGTSGKGEQFF.

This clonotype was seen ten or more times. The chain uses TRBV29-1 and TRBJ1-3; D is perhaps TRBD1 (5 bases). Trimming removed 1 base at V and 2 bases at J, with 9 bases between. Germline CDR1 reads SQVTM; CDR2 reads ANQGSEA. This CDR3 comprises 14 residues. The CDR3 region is CSVEVWDAGNTIYF. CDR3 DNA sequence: TGCAGCGTTGAAGTGTGGGACGCTGGAAACACCATATATTTT.

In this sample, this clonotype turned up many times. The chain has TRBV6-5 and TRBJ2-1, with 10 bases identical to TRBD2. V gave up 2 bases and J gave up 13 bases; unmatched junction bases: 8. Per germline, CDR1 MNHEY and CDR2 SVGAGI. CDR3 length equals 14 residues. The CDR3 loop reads CASSYRSSGRAQFF. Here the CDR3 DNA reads TGTGCCAGCAGTTACCGGTCAAGCGGGAGGGCCCAGTTCTTC.

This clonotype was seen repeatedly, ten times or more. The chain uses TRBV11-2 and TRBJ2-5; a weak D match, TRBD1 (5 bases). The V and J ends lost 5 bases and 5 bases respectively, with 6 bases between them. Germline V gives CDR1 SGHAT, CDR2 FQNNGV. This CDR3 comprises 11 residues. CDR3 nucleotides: TGTGCCAGCAGCGGGGCGGAGACCCAGTACTTC. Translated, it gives CASSGAETQYF.

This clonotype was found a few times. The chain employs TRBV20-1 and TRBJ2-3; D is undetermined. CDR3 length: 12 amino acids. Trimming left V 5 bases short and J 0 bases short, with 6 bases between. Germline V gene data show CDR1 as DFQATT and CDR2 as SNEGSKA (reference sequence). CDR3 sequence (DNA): TGCAGTGCTGCGGATAGCACAGATACGCAGTATTTT. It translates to CSAADSTDTQYF.

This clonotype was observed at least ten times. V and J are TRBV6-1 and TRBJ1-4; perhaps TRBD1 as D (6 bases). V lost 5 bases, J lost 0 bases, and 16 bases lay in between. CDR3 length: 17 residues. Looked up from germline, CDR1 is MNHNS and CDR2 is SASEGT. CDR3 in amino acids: CASSQWTEPSTNEKLFF. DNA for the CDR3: TGTGCCAGCAGTCAATGGACAGAGCCATCAACTAATGAAAAACTGTTTTTT.

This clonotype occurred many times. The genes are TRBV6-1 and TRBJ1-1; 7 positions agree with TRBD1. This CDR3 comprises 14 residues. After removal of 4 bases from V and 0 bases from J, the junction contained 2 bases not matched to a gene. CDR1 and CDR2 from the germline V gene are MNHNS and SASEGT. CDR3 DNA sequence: TGTGCCAGCAGTGGGGACAGATTGAACACTGAAGCTTTCTTT. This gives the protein CASSGDRLNTEAFF.

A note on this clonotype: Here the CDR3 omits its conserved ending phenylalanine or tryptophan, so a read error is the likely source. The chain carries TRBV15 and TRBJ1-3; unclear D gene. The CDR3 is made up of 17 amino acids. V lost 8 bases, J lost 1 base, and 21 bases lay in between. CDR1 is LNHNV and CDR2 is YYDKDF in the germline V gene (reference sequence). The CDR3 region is CATSPVFSRKSGNTIYL. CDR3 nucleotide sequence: TGTGCCACCTCCCCCGTGTTCTCCCGGAAATCTGGAAACACCATATATCTT.

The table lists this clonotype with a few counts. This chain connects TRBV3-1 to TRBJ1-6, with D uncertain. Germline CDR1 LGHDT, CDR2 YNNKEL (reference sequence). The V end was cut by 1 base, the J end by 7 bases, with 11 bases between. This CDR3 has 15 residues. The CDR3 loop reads CASSQGGIRNSPLHF. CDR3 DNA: TGTGCCAGCAGCCAAGGAGGGATTAGGAATTCACCCCTCCACTTT.

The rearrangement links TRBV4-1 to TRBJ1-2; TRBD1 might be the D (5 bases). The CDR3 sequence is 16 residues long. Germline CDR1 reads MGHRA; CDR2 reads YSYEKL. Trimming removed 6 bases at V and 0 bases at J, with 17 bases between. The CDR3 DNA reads TGCGCCAGCAGTAACGGGGCTAGGGAAGCTAACTATGGCTACACCTTC. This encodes CASSNGAREANYGYTF.